A selection of T cell receptor beta chains follows, all from one sample in a study of blood T cell repertoires in COVID-19. TCRdb's copy holds only in-frame clones and misses some; the assay was immunoSEQ multiplex PCR. The table shows about 170,000 clones, with 82% occurring only once. The specimen sequenced was peripheral blood. The receptors originated from a woman between 40 and 55 years old with COVID-19, enrolled during active disease. The CDR3 runs from the conserved cysteine through the conserved F or W. The D gene is left open where the match is weak.

D,J,V,CDR3
.,TRBJ2-3,TRBV28,CASSSTQFWYTQYF
.,TRBJ1-1,TRBV28,CASSSQTMNTEAFF
TRBD2,TRBJ2-1,TRBV5-4,CASSLAGTSGWGNEQFF
TRBD1,TRBJ1-6,TRBV9,CASSVRGENSPLHF
.,TRBJ2-3,TRBV6-5,CASSYDGGIWDTQYF
TRBD1,TRBJ1-1,TRBV7-9,CASSRTGFGTEAFF
TRBD1,TRBJ1-3,TRBV18,CASSRDRSGNTIYF
.,TRBJ1-2,TRBV6-5,CATIPPGFGYTF
TRBD1,TRBJ1-5,TRBV7-9,CASSLGSGGGLNSNQPQHF
.,TRBJ1-2,TRBV5-6,CASSPQGIGYTF
.,TRBJ2-2,TRBV2,CASSAELAGELFF
TRBD2,TRBJ2-1,TRBV19,CASSIVPPTSGGTVEQFF
TRBD2,TRBJ2-1,TRBV28,CASRPSGSYNEQFF
TRBD1,TRBJ1-1,TRBV18,CASSPTGDTEAFF
TRBD1,TRBJ2-1,TRBV2,CASSTGGHRQINEQFF
.,TRBJ1-2,TRBV15,CATASRGGYTF
TRBD2,TRBJ2-1,TRBV24-1,CATSDIVGTTKGEQFF
TRBD2,TRBJ2-5,TRBV15,CATSRGTSGETQYF
.,TRBJ2-5,TRBV6-1,CASSEATGGQETQYF
.,TRBJ1-6,TRBV5-1,CASSLTQSSYNSPLHF
.,TRBJ2-5,TRBV2,CASTWTLQETQYF
.,TRBJ1-3,TRBV14,CASSLSLRGAIYF
TRBD1,TRBJ2-7,TRBV3-1/TRBV3-2,CASSQGTGGYEQYF
TRBD1,TRBJ2-3,TRBV20-1,CSASLGRGRTQYF
.,TRBJ2-1,TRBV5-1,CASGRGSSYNEQFF
.,TRBJ2-3,TRBV5-1,CASSLATDTQYF
.,TRBJ1-2,TRBV14,CASSPTASGGGYTF
.,TRBJ2-1,TRBV30,CAWSVRGGLYNEQFF
TRBD1,TRBJ2-3,TRBV2,CASSVAGGSTDTQYF
TRBD2,TRBJ2-1,TRBV5-4,CASSQRGTPFEQFF
TRBD1,TRBJ2-7,TRBV6-6,CASIDRQGSSHEQYF
TRBD1,TRBJ1-1,TRBV15,CATSRDVGQGWGTEAFF
TRBD2,TRBJ2-1,TRBV6-5,CATFRGRAPGEQFF
TRBD2,TRBJ2-1,TRBV19,CASSNSGFYNEQFF
.,TRBJ1-6,TRBV7-7,CAVGGDSYNSPLHF
.,TRBJ1-3,TRBV9,CASSVELTTGNTIYF
.,TRBJ2-1,TRBV5-4,CASSSLGIRVSYNEQFF
TRBD1,TRBJ1-1,TRBV19,CASSTNRGQMNTEAFF
.,TRBJ2-6,TRBV25-1,CASGIGQEGNSGANVLTF
.,TRBJ1-2,TRBV28,CASSLEQGAYTF
.,TRBJ2-3,TRBV2,CASSEWGERDTQYF
.,TRBJ1-1,TRBV18,CASSPGRDTEAFF
TRBD1,TRBJ2-2,TRBV6-6,CASSPPGTAPSTNTGELFF
.,TRBJ2-1,TRBV27,CASSWSGGERHNEQFF
TRBD1,TRBJ1-4,TRBV11-1,CASSFDRESEKLFF
.,TRBJ1-3,TRBV7-2,CASSLVTVSGNTIYF
.,TRBJ2-7,TRBV12-3/TRBV12-4,CASSQGYEQYF
.,TRBJ1-1,TRBV28,CASSRNRVEAFF
.,TRBJ1-5,TRBV28,CASWRSGPPNQPQHF
TRBD1,TRBJ2-7,TRBV30,CAWTKGARAEQYF
TRBD1,TRBJ1-2,TRBV28,CASTPGQARYGYTF
.,TRBJ1-2,TRBV18,CASSPPSGVGYTF
.,TRBJ1-3,TRBV9,CASSVSGTGNTIYF
TRBD1,TRBJ1-6,TRBV27,CASRRQGETSPLHF